This T cell receptor beta chain was recovered during a study of vaccination and CD4 T cells after COVID-19. Overall study findings and caveats: Looking at convalescent patients, 304 of their 307 vaccine-specific clones were spike mono-reactive.

The CDR3 length is 14 residues. Trimming pared 6 bases from V and 4 bases from J, leaving 14 bases between. Germline CDR1 reads MNHNS; CDR2 reads SASEGT. As to treatment: roughly 10-day PBMC culture with coronavirus spike peptide pools or control peptides (ViraFEST assay). This clonotype was detected only a few times. Its antigen remains unknown. Sequenced with the Oncomine TCR Beta short-read assay was DNA taken from cultured CD4+ T cells. TCRdb analysed the PCR reads with MiXCR anew, one entry per CDR3 protein. In the table there are more than 15,000 distinct CDR3 sequences, about 32% of which are singletons.

The chain couples TRBV6-1 to TRBJ2-3; D perhaps matches TRBD2 (6 bases). Sequenced input: cultured CD4+ T cells from blood. This clonotype was obtained from a human donor with COVID-19. The chain's CDR3 is CASRLVAVSDTQYF. DNA of the CDR3: TGTGCCAGCAGACTAGTAGCGGTTTCAGATACGCAGTATTTT.